Below, 9 T cell receptor beta chains from the same sample are listed, as sequenced in a study of glioma-infiltrating T cells. Using RNA template, CDR3s of TCR alpha and beta were amplified with iRepertoire arm-PCR. TCRdb used MiXCR to reprocess the multiplex PCR reads, holding one entry per CDR3 protein. The top ten clones hold about 40% of a sample with around 100,000 distinct CDR3 sequences, 25% to 35% of them seen once. Sequenced sample: glioma tissue, nonneoplastic brain tissue, or PBMCs (not recorded which). These receptors were obtained from a human donor with low-grade glioma or glioblastoma, undergoing nonglioma brain surgery, or in good health (not recorded which).

In regard to this clonotype: A read error may be the cause here, since a much bigger clone is one base away. The chain has TRBV6-1 and TRBJ2-1; D is perhaps TRBD2 (5 bases). The CDR3 contains 14 residues. CDR1 and CDR2 from the germline V gene are MNHNS and SASEGT. CDR3 sequence: CSSKPTSSYNEQFF. The CDR3, as DNA: TGTTCCAGCAAACCCACTAGCTCCTACAATGAGCAGTTCTTC.

In its sample, this clonotype was seen a few times. A read error may explain this, as a much larger clone is one base away. The CDR3 does not close with the conserved phenylalanine or tryptophan, likely indicating a read error. The CDR3 DNA is TGCAGTGCCCGCGCCGGGACGAGAGGAAACACCATATATTCT. The encoded protein is CSARAGTRGNTIYS. The genes are TRBV20-1 and TRBJ1-3; weak D call: TRBD1 (5 bases). The germline V gene has CDR1 DFQATT and CDR2 SNEGSKA (reference sequence). V was trimmed by 6 bases and J by 4 bases, leaving 16 bases between them. The CDR3 spans 14 residues.

This clonotype was found a few times. V and J are TRBV7-2 and TRBJ2-1; D possibly uses TRBD1 or TRBD2 (5 bases each). Trimming stripped 5 bases from V and 5 bases from J, with 13 bases between. The CDR3 is 14 amino acids. Per germline, CDR1 SGHTA and CDR2 FQGNSA. In DNA, the CDR3 is TGTGCCAGCAGCAGCTCCCGGGGCCACAATGAGCAGTTCTTC. This translates into CASSSSRGHNEQFF.

This clonotype has ten or more counts. The chain employs TRBV6-1 and TRBJ1-2; possibly TRBD1 for D (6 bases). The CDR3 spans 14 residues. In germline, CDR1 is MNHNS, CDR2 SASEGT. V gave up 6 bases and J gave up 5 bases, with 16 bases separating them. The CDR3 here is CASSHPQTGYGYTF. In DNA form, the CDR3 reads TGTGCCAGCAGCCACCCCCAGACAGGATATGGCTACACCTTC.

The rearrangement links TRBV28 to TRBJ2-1, with 9 bases matching TRBD1. This CDR3 is built from 18 residues. Germline V gene data show CDR1 as MDHEN and CDR2 as SYDVKM. Trimming at V came to 2 bases and at J to 3 bases, leaving 11 bases not matched to a gene. The CDR3 reads CASSLRPGQGAGYNEQFF. CDR3 coding DNA: TGTGCCAGCAGTTTAAGGCCGGGACAGGGAGCGGGCTACAATGAGCAGTTCTTC.

This clonotype was picked up many times. The V gene is TRBV10-3, the J gene TRBJ1-1; 7 bases match TRBD1. The CDR3 length is 14 residues. Trimming took 3 bases from V and 7 from J; bases not matched to a gene: 8. Germline V gene sequence: CDR1 ENHRY, CDR2 SYGVKD. This chain's CDR3 is CAISDLQGNLEAFF. CDR3 nucleotides: TGTGCCATCAGTGACTTACAGGGGAACCTTGAAGCTTTCTTT.

Points on this clonotype: One end of the junction is discordant with germline, which a read error may explain. The V and J genes are TRBV7-3 and TRBJ2-7; D is perhaps TRBD1 (6 bases). Per the germline V gene, CDR1 is SGHTA and CDR2 is FQGTGA. The CDR3 is 12 amino acids. For the CDR3, the DNA is TGTGCCAGCAGCCAGCAGGGGAACGAGCAGTGCTTC. This sequence encodes CASSQQGNEQCF. The variable domain in full, completed from reference TRBV7-3 and TRBJ2-7, reads GAGVSQTPSNKVTEKGKYVELRCDPISGHTALYWYRQSLGQGPEFLIYFQGTGAADDSGLPNDRFFAVRPEGSVSTLKIQRTERGDSAVYLCASSQQGNEQCFGPGTRLTVT.

In regard to this clonotype: A single base separates this from a much larger clone, so it may be a read error. V is TRBV29-1 and J is TRBJ1-5; unclear D gene. The CDR3 spans 14 residues. Germline V CDR1 and CDR2: SQVTM, ANQGSEA. CDR3 nucleotides: TGCAGCGTTGGGGGTACAGAGGGCAATCAGACCCAGCATTTT. Encoded protein: CSVGGTEGNQTQHF.

This clonotype appeared many times. The rearrangement joins TRBV7-2 to TRBJ1-1, with a possible D match to TRBD1 (5 bases). Per germline, CDR1 SGHTA and CDR2 FQGNSA. The V and J ends lost 6 bases and 1 base respectively, with 9 bases between them. The CDR3 contains 13 residues. The DNA of the CDR3 is TGTGCCAGCAGATGGGGCCAGAACACTGAAGCTTTCTTT. Translation gives CASRWGQNTEAFF.